These 11 T cell receptor beta chains share one sample of origin, sequenced in a study of vaccination and CD4 T cells after COVID-19 (dated by TCRdb to between 2021 and 2024). This specimen's treatment or condition label, interpreted: 10-day PBMC culture with coronavirus spike peptide pools or control peptides (ViraFEST assay). These receptors' targets are unknown. The library was prepared using PCR. The instrument given in TCRdb is Illumina iSeq 100. DNA from cultured CD4+ T cells underwent TCR sequencing with the Oncomine TCR Beta short-read assay at the Johns Hopkins FTIC core. TCRdb applied fastp at Q25 and MiXCR to the public reads, then kept only in-frame beta chains. Each record represents a unique CDR3 protein, reported with the most common genes and DNA among its rows. Counted in this sample were 9,500 to 15,000 distinct CDR3 sequences; 30% of them appeared once. The ten largest clones represent about a quarter of the sample.

The sample was cultured CD4+ T cells from blood. Receptors were obtained from a human donor with COVID-19.

The J gene is TRBJ1-6, the V gene TRBV6-1, with TRBD1 as a possible D gene (6 bases). The germline CDR1 and CDR2 sequences are MNHNS and SASEGT. V dropped 5 bases and J dropped 6 bases, with 11 bases sitting between them. The CDR3 length is 14 residues. The CDR3 DNA reads as TGTGCCAGCAGTAGTCAGGGGCCTAATTCACCCCTCCACTTT. Protein product: CASSSQGPNSPLHF.

V gene TRBV20-1 combines with J gene TRBJ2-7, with 8 nucleotides matching TRBD2. Unmatched junction bases numbered 5, after V lost 4 bases and J lost 0 bases. The CDR3 contains 14 residues. The germline gives CDR1 DFQATT, CDR2 SNEGSKA (reference sequence). The CDR3 is CSATRGAASYEQYF. The CDR3 bases are TGCAGTGCTACGCGGGGGGCCGCCTCCTACGAGCAGTACTTC.

This clonotype has more than one count but fewer than ten. The gene calls are TRBV6-5 and TRBJ1-6; D remains unclear. The CDR3 has 14 residues. Trimming removed 2 bases from V and 10 bases from J, with 12 bases in between. Germline CDR1 reads MNHEY; CDR2 reads SVGAGI. CDR3 residues: CASSYSRIESPLHF. In nucleotides, the CDR3 is TGTGCCAGCAGTTACAGCAGGATTGAATCACCCCTCCACTTT.

This clonotype has only a few counts. The genes are TRBV6-5 and TRBJ1-1; D is unresolved. V was cut by 0 bases and J by 0 bases, with 8 bases left in between. Germline V gene lookup returns CDR1 MNHEY and CDR2 SVGAGI. The CDR3 has 15 residues. The CDR3 reads CASSYSILLNTEAFF. DNA for the CDR3: TGTGCCAGCAGTTACTCGATCTTGCTGAACACTGAAGCTTTCTTT.

The rearrangement joins TRBV19 to TRBJ2-7, with D perhaps TRBD1 or TRBD2 (5 bases each). The CDR3 has 14 amino acids. V lost 5 bases to trimming and J lost 4 bases, with 15 bases between them. The germline V gene has CDR1 LNHDA and CDR2 SQIVND (reference sequence). CDR3 nucleotides: TGTGCCAGTAGTGCCGTTGGGGGTGGTTACGAGCAGTACTTC. It codes for CASSAVGGGYEQYF.

The count of this clonotype is one. The chain has TRBV7-2 and TRBJ2-1; 7 bases agree with TRBD1. V shed 1 base, J shed 9 bases, and the junction held 9 bases outside the gene matches. Germline-derived CDR1 and CDR2 are SGHTA and FQGNSA. This CDR3 region has 15 residues. Here the CDR3 reads CASSLDRGGWGEQFF. For the CDR3, the DNA is TGTGCCAGCAGCTTAGATAGAGGGGGCTGGGGTGAGCAGTTCTTC.

The rearrangement uses TRBV2 and TRBJ2-5, with 12 bases aligning to TRBD2. Germline CDR1 and CDR2: SNHLY and FYNNEI. V was clipped by 4 bases and J by 5 bases; unmatched bases: 8. This CDR3 comprises 16 residues. The CDR3 protein is CASSVTSGGQGETQYF. CDR3 nucleotide sequence: TGTGCCAGCAGTGTAACTAGCGGGGGGCAAGGGGAGACCCAGTACTTC.

This clonotype was counted a few times. The V call is TRBV7-2, the J call TRBJ1-6; D unresolved. The CDR3 length is 14 residues. Germline V gene lookup returns CDR1 SGHTA and CDR2 FQGNSA. V lost 1 base, J lost 7 bases, and 8 bases lay in between. This CDR3 is CASSLVQSNSPLHF. The CDR3 bases are TGTGCCAGCAGCTTAGTACAGTCGAATTCACCCCTCCACTTT. Together with reference TRBV7-2 and TRBJ1-6, the CDR3 gives the full variable domain: GAGVSQSPSNKVTEKGKDVELRCDPISGHTALYWYRQSLGQGLEFLIYFQGNSAPDKSGLPSDRFSAERTGGSVSTLTIQRTQQEDSAVYLCASSLVQSNSPLHFGNGTRLTVT.

This clonotype was observed a few times. V and J are TRBV7-2 and TRBJ1-5, with 9 bases that match TRBD1. Germline-derived CDR1 and CDR2 are SGHTA and FQGNSA. V trimming: 5 bases; J trimming: 4 bases; junction bases outside the gene matches: 9. The CDR3 is made up of 16 amino acids. CDR3 sequence (DNA): TGTGCCAGCAGCCCTACAGGGGGCGCGTTTAATCAGCCCCAGCATTTT. As protein: CASSPTGGAFNQPQHF. The full variable domain, with the rest looked up from reference TRBV7-2 and TRBJ1-5, is GAGVSQSPSNKVTEKGKDVELRCDPISGHTALYWYRQSLGQGLEFLIYFQGNSAPDKSGLPSDRFSAERTGGSVSTLTIQRTQQEDSAVYLCASSPTGGAFNQPQHFGDGTRLSIL.

The DNA for the CDR3 is TGTGCCAGCAGGTCCTCAGGCCCGGTCAATCAGCCCCAGCATTTT. Translating gives CASRSSGPVNQPQHF. This sequence joins TRBV6-1 and TRBJ1-5; unclear D gene. This CDR3 spans 15 amino acids. Germline V gene lookup returns CDR1 MNHNS and CDR2 SASEGT. V was shortened by 6 bases and J by 3 bases, with 15 bases between the two germline ends.

Only a few counts were recorded for this clonotype. The V call is TRBV6-5, the J call TRBJ1-1; a possible D gene is TRBD1 (5 bases). Germline V gene lookup returns CDR1 MNHEY and CDR2 SVGAGI. V lost 0 bases and J 5 bases, leaving 10 bases between the germline ends. This CDR3 has 14 amino acids. The CDR3 sequence: CASSYSPGLTEAFF. As DNA, the CDR3 is TGTGCCAGCAGTTACTCTCCAGGGCTTACTGAAGCTTTCTTT.